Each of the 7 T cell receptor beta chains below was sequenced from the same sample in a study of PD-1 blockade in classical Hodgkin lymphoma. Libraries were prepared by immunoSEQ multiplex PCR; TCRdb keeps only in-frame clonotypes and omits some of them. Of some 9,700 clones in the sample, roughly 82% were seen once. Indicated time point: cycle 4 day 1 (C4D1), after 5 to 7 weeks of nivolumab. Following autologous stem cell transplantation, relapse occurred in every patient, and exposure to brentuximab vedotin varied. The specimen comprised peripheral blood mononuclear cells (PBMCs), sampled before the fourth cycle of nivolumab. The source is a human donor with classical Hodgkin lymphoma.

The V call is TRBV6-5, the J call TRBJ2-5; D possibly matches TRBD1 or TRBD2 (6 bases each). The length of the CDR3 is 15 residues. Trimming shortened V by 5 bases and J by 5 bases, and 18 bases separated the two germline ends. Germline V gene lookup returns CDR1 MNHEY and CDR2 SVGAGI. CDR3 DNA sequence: TGTGCCAGCAGTCCTCTGAGGGGGAGGTGGGAGACCCAGTACTTC. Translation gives CASSPLRGRWETQYF.

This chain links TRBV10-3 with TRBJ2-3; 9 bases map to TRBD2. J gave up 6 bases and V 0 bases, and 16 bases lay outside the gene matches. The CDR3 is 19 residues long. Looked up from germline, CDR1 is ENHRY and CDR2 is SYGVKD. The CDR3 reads CAISESGGRAYFSADTQYF. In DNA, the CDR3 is TGTGCCATCAGTGAGTCGGGCGGGAGGGCCTATTTTTCGGCGGATACGCAGTATTTT.

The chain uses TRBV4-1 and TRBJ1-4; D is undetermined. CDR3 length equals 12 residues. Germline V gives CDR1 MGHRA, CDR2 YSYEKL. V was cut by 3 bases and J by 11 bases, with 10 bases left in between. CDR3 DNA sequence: TGCGCCAGCAGCCAGCAGAAGGACAAACTGTTTTTT. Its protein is CASSQQKDKLFF.

The CDR3 DNA reads as TGTGCCAGCAGCTTGGCCAGGACCTCTGGAAACACCATATATTTT. It encodes CASSLARTSGNTIYF. The genes are TRBV5-4 and TRBJ1-3; no reliable D call. The CDR3 runs 15 residues. V dropped 0 bases and J dropped 0 bases, with 7 bases sitting between them. Germline loops: CDR1 SGHNT, CDR2 YYREEE (reference sequence).

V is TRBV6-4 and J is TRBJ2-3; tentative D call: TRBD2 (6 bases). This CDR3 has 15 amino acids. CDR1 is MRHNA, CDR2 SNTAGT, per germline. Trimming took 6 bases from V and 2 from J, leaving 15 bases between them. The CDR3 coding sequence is TGTGCCAGCAGCACCCGACCGGGGGACACAGATACGCAGTATTTT. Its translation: CASSTRPGDTDTQYF.

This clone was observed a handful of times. The CDR3: CASSADRGRHGYTF. The DNA for the CDR3 is TGTGCCAGCAGTGCGGACAGGGGGCGTCATGGCTACACCTTC. The V and J genes are TRBV2 and TRBJ1-2; 11 bases fit TRBD1. This CDR3 has 14 amino acids. J was trimmed by 6 bases and V by 4 bases; bases with no gene match: 4. Germline V CDR1 and CDR2: SNHLY, FYNNEI.

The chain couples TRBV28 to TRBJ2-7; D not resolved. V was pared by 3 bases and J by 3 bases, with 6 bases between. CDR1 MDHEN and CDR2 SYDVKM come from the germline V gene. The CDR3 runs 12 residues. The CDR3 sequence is CASSFSVYEQYF. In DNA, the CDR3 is TGTGCCAGCAGTTTCTCCGTCTACGAGCAGTACTTC.